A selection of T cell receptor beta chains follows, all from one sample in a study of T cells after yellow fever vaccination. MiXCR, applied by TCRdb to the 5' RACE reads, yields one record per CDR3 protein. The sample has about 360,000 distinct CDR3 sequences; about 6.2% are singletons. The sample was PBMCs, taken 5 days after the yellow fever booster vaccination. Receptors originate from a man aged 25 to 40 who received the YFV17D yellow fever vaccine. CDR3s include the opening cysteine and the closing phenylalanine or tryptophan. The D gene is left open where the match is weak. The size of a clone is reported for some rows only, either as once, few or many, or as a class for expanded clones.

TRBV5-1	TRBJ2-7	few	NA	TGCGCCAGCAGCTTCCTAGGGGGGGCCAGCTACGAGCAGTACTTC	CASSFLGGASYEQYF
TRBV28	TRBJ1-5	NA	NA	TGTGCCAGCTGCGTACAGGGACAGCCCCAGCATTTT	CASCVQGQPQHF
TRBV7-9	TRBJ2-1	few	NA	TGTGCCAGCAGCTTATCGGTAGGGTGGAATGAGCAGTTCTTC	CASSLSVGWNEQFF
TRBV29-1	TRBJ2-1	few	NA	TGCAGCGTTTATGGGGTTGGAGTCAATGAGCAGTTCTTC	CSVYGVGVNEQFF
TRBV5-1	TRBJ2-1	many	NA	TGCGCCAGCAGCCCACGGGAGCCTTACAATGAGCAGTTCTTC	CASSPREPYNEQFF
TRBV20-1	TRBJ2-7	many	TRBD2	TGCAGTGCTCCTTCGGGGCTAGCGGGGCTTAGTACCTACGAGCAGTACTTC	CSAPSGLAGLSTYEQYF
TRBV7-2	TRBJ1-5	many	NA	TGTGCCAGCAGCGGGCGGGGGGCGGCTCAGCCCCAGCATTTT	CASSGRGAAQPQHF
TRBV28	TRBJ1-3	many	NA	TGTGCCAGCAGTTTAATGGAGGGGAGAAACACCATATATTTT	CASSLMEGRNTIYF
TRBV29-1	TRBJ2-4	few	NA	TGCAGCGTTGTGGCCCAGGGGATGGCCAAAAACATTCAGTACTTC	CSVVAQGMAKNIQYF
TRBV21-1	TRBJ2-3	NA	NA	TGTGCCAGCAGAATCCGAGCGGGAGGGCCAGAAACTAGCACAGATACGCAGTATTTT	CASRIRAGGPETSTDTQYF
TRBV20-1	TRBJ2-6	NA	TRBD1	TGCAGTGCGAGACAGGGGGTTGGGGCCAACGTCCTGACTTTC	CSARQGVGANVLTF
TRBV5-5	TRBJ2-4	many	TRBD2	TGTGCCAGCAGCTCTGGACTAGCGGGGAAAAACATTCAGTACTTC	CASSSGLAGKNIQYF
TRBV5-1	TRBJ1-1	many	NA	TGCGCCAGCAGCTTGGTAATGAAGGGGACTGAAGCTTTCTTT	CASSLVMKGTEAFF
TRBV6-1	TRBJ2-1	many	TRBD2	TGTGCCAGCAGTCAAAGCGGGAGGGCCACGTCCTACAATGAGCAGTTCTTC	CASSQSGRATSYNEQFF
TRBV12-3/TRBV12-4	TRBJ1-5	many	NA	TGTGCCAGCAGTTTAGGTCTGACTAGCAATCAGCCCCAGCATTTT	CASSLGLTSNQPQHF
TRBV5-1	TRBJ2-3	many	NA	TGCGCCAGCAGACAACTAGGCGGGCCCACAGATACGCAGTATTTT	CASRQLGGPTDTQYF
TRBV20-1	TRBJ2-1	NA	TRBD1	TGCAGTGCTAGGGACAGGGGGAGGGAGTGGGCCTACAATGAGCAGTTCTTC	CSARDRGREWAYNEQFF
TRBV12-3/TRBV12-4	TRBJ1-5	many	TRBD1	TGTGCCAGCAGTCAGGGGGAAAATCAGCCCCAGCATTTT	CASSQGENQPQHF
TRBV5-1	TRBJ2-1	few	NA	TGCGCCAGCAGCCGGGCGGCAGGGAATCTCAATGAGCAGTTCTTC	CASSRAAGNLNEQFF
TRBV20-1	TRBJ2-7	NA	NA	TGCAGTGCTCCGGGACTGACCACCTACGAGCAGTACTTC	CSAPGLTTYEQYF
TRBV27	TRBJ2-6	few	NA	TGTGCCAGCAGTGGTACCCCTGGGGACCCTGGGGCCAACGTCCTGACTTTC	CASSGTPGDPGANVLTF
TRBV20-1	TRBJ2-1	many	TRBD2	TGCAGTGCTAGACTAGCGGGAGCGCACAATGAGCAGTTCTTC	CSARLAGAHNEQFF
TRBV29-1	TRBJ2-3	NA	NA	TGCAGCGTAGGAACTAGGTGGTCTAGCACAGATACGCAGTATTTT	CSVGTRWSSTDTQYF
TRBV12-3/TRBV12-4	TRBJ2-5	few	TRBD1	TGTGCCAGCAGTTCCCCAGGACAGGGACAAGAGACCCAGTACTTC	CASSSPGQGQETQYF
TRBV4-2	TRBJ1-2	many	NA	TGTGCCAGCGGACATGGGGATAACTATGGCTACACCTTC	CASGHGDNYGYTF
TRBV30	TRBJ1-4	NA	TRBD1	TGTGCCTGGAGTGTACCCCACAGGGGCGGTTTAGAAAAACTGTTTTTT	CAWSVPHRGGLEKLFF
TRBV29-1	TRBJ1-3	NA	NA	TGCAGCGTTTACGACAGTTATAGAAACACCATATATTTT	CSVYDSYRNTIYF